Listed below are T cell receptor beta chains from one sample, sequenced in a study of T cell responses to AZD1222 COVID-19 vaccine. TCRdb's table, derived via immunoSEQ multiplex PCR, lists solely in-frame clones and lacks some. The sample has some 110,000 clones; about 82% are singletons. This specimen consisted of peripheral blood, obtained 28 days after the second AZD1222 dose. Receptors were obtained from an adult who received the AZD1222 COVID-19 vaccine. Each CDR3 is given with its conserved first and last residue. D genes are given only for firm matches. Rows give clone size only sometimes, using once, few, many, or a class for an expanded clone.

len: 15; j_gene: TRBJ2-7; abundance: once; v_gene: TRBV1; d_gene: .; CDR3aa: CTSSHTVAGVYEQYF; CDR3nt: TGCACCAGCAGCCATACCGTAGCGGGGGTCTACGAGCAGTACTTC
len: 13; j_gene: TRBJ2-7; abundance: .; v_gene: TRBV21-1; d_gene: .; CDR3aa: CASSKLEGGEQYF; CDR3nt: TGTGCCAGCAGCAAATTGGAGGGCGGCGAGCAGTACTTC
len: 15; j_gene: TRBJ1-2; abundance: many; v_gene: TRBV19; d_gene: .; CDR3aa: CASHIGGETLYGYTF; CDR3nt: TGTGCCAGTCATATAGGCGGGGAAACGCTCTATGGCTACACCTTC
len: 16; j_gene: TRBJ2-3; abundance: .; v_gene: TRBV6-5; d_gene: .; CDR3aa: CASSYQPTESTDTQYF; CDR3nt: TGTGCCAGCAGTTACCAACCGACAGAAAGCACAGATACGCAGTATTTT
len: 15; j_gene: TRBJ2-3; abundance: few; v_gene: TRBV6-5; d_gene: .; CDR3aa: CATTGRSFGTDTQYF; CDR3nt: TGTGCCACCACTGGTAGGAGTTTTGGCACAGATACGCAGTATTTT
len: 16; j_gene: TRBJ2-7; abundance: .; v_gene: TRBV4-1; d_gene: .; CDR3aa: CASSQSFPGLSYEQYF; CDR3nt: TGCGCCAGCAGCCAATCCTTCCCGGGACTGTCCTACGAGCAGTACTTC
len: 15; j_gene: TRBJ1-6; abundance: few; v_gene: TRBV7-9; d_gene: .; CDR3aa: CASSLGGPNNSPLHF; CDR3nt: TGTGCCAGCAGCTTAGGGGGGCCTAATAATTCACCCCTCCACTTT
len: 15; j_gene: TRBJ2-1; abundance: .; v_gene: TRBV6-5; d_gene: .; CDR3aa: CASRVIGAPWNEQFF; CDR3nt: TGTGCCAGCAGAGTCATCGGGGCTCCGTGGAATGAGCAGTTCTTC
len: 17; j_gene: TRBJ1-6; abundance: .; v_gene: TRBV19; d_gene: .; CDR3aa: CASSPRGAYSYNSPLHF; CDR3nt: TGTGCCAGTAGCCCTCGGGGGGCTTACTCCTATAATTCACCCCTCCACTTT
len: 16; j_gene: TRBJ2-2; abundance: .; v_gene: TRBV19; d_gene: .; CDR3aa: CASSNVRAGIAGELFF; CDR3nt: TGTGCCAGTAGTAATGTGAGGGCGGGAATTGCCGGGGAGCTGTTTTTT
len: 14; j_gene: TRBJ1-3; abundance: many; v_gene: TRBV3-1/TRBV3-2; d_gene: .; CDR3aa: CASSQGVNGNTIYF; CDR3nt: TGTGCCAGCAGCCAGGGAGTCAATGGAAACACCATATATTTT
len: 15; j_gene: TRBJ2-7; abundance: .; v_gene: TRBV7-2; d_gene: .; CDR3aa: CASSLTWVTVGEQYF; CDR3nt: TGTGCCAGCAGCTTAACTTGGGTAACGGTAGGCGAGCAGTACTTC
len: 14; j_gene: TRBJ1-1; abundance: few; v_gene: TRBV6-5; d_gene: .; CDR3aa: CASSYSRGTTEAFF; CDR3nt: TGTGCCAGCAGTTACTCGAGGGGGACCACTGAAGCTTTCTTT
len: 15; j_gene: TRBJ1-3; abundance: .; v_gene: TRBV11-1; d_gene: TRBD1; CDR3aa: CASSTTDRRGNTIYF; CDR3nt: TGTGCCAGCAGCACGACGGACAGGCGTGGAAACACCATATATTTT
len: 14; j_gene: TRBJ1-5; abundance: .; v_gene: TRBV21-1; d_gene: .; CDR3aa: CASSLNRGRQPQHF; CDR3nt: TGTGCCAGCAGTCTAAACAGGGGTAGGCAGCCCCAGCATTTT
len: 18; j_gene: TRBJ1-6; abundance: .; v_gene: TRBV18; d_gene: TRBD1; CDR3aa: CASSRTGGQGAPNSPLHF; CDR3nt: TGTGCCAGCTCACGAACGGGAGGACAGGGAGCCCCTAATTCACCCCTCCACTTT
len: 15; j_gene: TRBJ2-2; abundance: .; v_gene: TRBV10-3; d_gene: TRBD2; CDR3aa: CAISLLAGHTGELFF; CDR3nt: TGTGCCATCAGCCTACTAGCGGGGCACACCGGGGAGCTGTTTTTT
len: 19; j_gene: TRBJ2-2; abundance: .; v_gene: TRBV7-9; d_gene: .; CDR3aa: CASSTTFIVAKTNTGELFF; CDR3nt: TGTGCCAGCAGCACTACATTCATCGTAGCGAAGACGAACACCGGGGAGCTGTTTTTT
len: 17; j_gene: TRBJ2-1; abundance: .; v_gene: TRBV3-1/TRBV3-2; d_gene: TRBD2; CDR3aa: CASSRSAGLVGNNEQFF; CDR3nt: TGTGCCAGCAGCCGGAGTGCGGGACTAGTGGGGAACAATGAGCAGTTCTTC
len: 13; j_gene: TRBJ1-2; abundance: once; v_gene: TRBV7-2; d_gene: TRBD1; CDR3aa: CASTLQGGYGYTF; CDR3nt: TGTGCCAGCACCTTACAGGGGGGCTATGGCTACACCTTC
len: 14; j_gene: TRBJ2-1; abundance: .; v_gene: TRBV10-3; d_gene: TRBD2; CDR3aa: CAISEQRDYNEQFF; CDR3nt: TGTGCCATCAGTGAGCAGCGGGACTACAATGAGCAGTTCTTC
len: 12; j_gene: TRBJ2-7; abundance: few; v_gene: TRBV2; d_gene: TRBD1; CDR3aa: CASHSTGDEQYF; CDR3nt: TGTGCCAGCCATTCAACAGGGGACGAGCAGTACTTC
len: 12; j_gene: TRBJ1-5; abundance: .; v_gene: TRBV6-5; d_gene: .; CDR3aa: CASSTGNQPQHF; CDR3nt: TGTGCCAGCAGTACCGGGAATCAGCCCCAGCATTTT
len: 15; j_gene: TRBJ2-7; abundance: .; v_gene: TRBV11-2; d_gene: TRBD1; CDR3aa: CASSFLYRGRYEQYF; CDR3nt: TGTGCCAGCAGCTTTCTCTACAGGGGGAGGTACGAGCAGTACTTC
len: 16; j_gene: TRBJ1-6; abundance: .; v_gene: TRBV4-2; d_gene: TRBD1; CDR3aa: CASSLYRDRAVPTLHF; CDR3nt: TGTGCCAGCAGCCTTTACAGGGACAGGGCCGTCCCAACCCTCCACTTT
len: 16; j_gene: TRBJ1-3; abundance: .; v_gene: TRBV24-1; d_gene: .; CDR3aa: CATSDPRGDSGNTIYF; CDR3nt: TGTGCCACCAGTGATCCCCGAGGGGATTCAGGAAACACCATATATTTT
len: 16; j_gene: TRBJ1-1; abundance: .; v_gene: TRBV13; d_gene: .; CDR3aa: CASSLESFGQSTEAFF; CDR3nt: TGTGCCAGCAGCTTAGAGTCTTTCGGACAAAGCACTGAAGCTTTCTTT
len: 13; j_gene: TRBJ2-1; abundance: .; v_gene: TRBV29-1; d_gene: TRBD1; CDR3aa: CSAKTGAGNEQFF; CDR3nt: TGCAGCGCTAAGACAGGGGCGGGGAATGAGCAGTTCTTC
len: 14; j_gene: TRBJ1-5; abundance: .; v_gene: TRBV28; d_gene: .; CDR3aa: CASSSGESNQPQHF; CDR3nt: TGTGCCAGCAGCAGTGGGGAGAGCAATCAGCCCCAGCATTTT
len: 15; j_gene: TRBJ1-4; abundance: .; v_gene: TRBV2; d_gene: .; CDR3aa: CASSEKTATNEKLFF; CDR3nt: TGTGCCAGCAGTGAAAAGACAGCAACTAATGAAAAACTGTTTTTT
len: 16; j_gene: TRBJ1-4; abundance: once; v_gene: TRBV15; d_gene: .; CDR3aa: CATSRDRGRANEKLFF; CDR3nt: TGTGCCACCAGCAGAGATCGGGGTCGCGCTAATGAAAAACTGTTTTTT
len: 16; j_gene: TRBJ1-6; abundance: .; v_gene: TRBV28; d_gene: TRBD1; CDR3aa: CASSLGQGAQNSPLHF; CDR3nt: TGTGCCAGCAGTTTAGGACAGGGGGCGCAGAATTCACCCCTCCACTTT
len: 13; j_gene: TRBJ1-1; abundance: .; v_gene: TRBV19; d_gene: .; CDR3aa: CASSIVPGTEAFF; CDR3nt: TGTGCCAGTAGTATAGTGCCGGGGACTGAAGCTTTCTTT
len: 11; j_gene: TRBJ1-2; abundance: .; v_gene: TRBV27; d_gene: .; CDR3aa: CASRETLGYTF; CDR3nt: TGTGCCAGCAGGGAAACCCTTGGCTACACCTTC
len: 14; j_gene: TRBJ1-3; abundance: .; v_gene: TRBV6-1; d_gene: TRBD1; CDR3aa: CASSESQGTNTIYF; CDR3nt: TGTGCCAGCAGTGAGTCACAGGGGACAAACACCATATATTTT
len: 13; j_gene: TRBJ2-3; abundance: .; v_gene: TRBV7-7; d_gene: .; CDR3aa: CAIGVGGTDTQYF; CDR3nt: TGTGCCATCGGGGTAGGAGGCACAGATACGCAGTATTTT
len: 15; j_gene: TRBJ1-6; abundance: .; v_gene: TRBV6-5; d_gene: .; CDR3aa: CASSYSIDGYSPLHF; CDR3nt: TGTGCCAGCAGTTACTCGATAGACGGTTATTCACCCCTCCACTTT
len: 13; j_gene: TRBJ1-1; abundance: .; v_gene: TRBV6-5; d_gene: .; CDR3aa: CASKKGGGDWAFF; CDR3nt: TGTGCCAGCAAAAAGGGCGGAGGGGACTGGGCTTTCTTT
len: 15; j_gene: TRBJ1-2; abundance: .; v_gene: TRBV5-5; d_gene: TRBD1; CDR3aa: CASSLEGATNYGYTF; CDR3nt: TGTGCCAGCAGCTTGGAGGGGGCGACTAACTATGGCTACACCTTC
len: 16; j_gene: TRBJ2-7; abundance: .; v_gene: TRBV6-1; d_gene: .; CDR3aa: CASSEDDSGHTYEQYF; CDR3nt: TGTGCCAGCAGTGAAGATGATAGCGGCCATACCTACGAGCAGTACTTC
len: 15; j_gene: TRBJ2-7; abundance: .; v_gene: TRBV28; d_gene: TRBD1; CDR3aa: CASSGETGVYYEQYF; CDR3nt: TGTGCCAGCAGCGGCGAGACAGGGGTCTACTACGAGCAGTACTTC
len: 18; j_gene: TRBJ2-4; abundance: .; v_gene: TRBV21-1; d_gene: .; CDR3aa: CASSKLRRPGTAKNIQYF; CDR3nt: TGTGCCAGCAGCAAGCTAAGGAGACCGGGGACAGCCAAAAACATTCAGTACTTC
len: 15; j_gene: TRBJ1-1; abundance: .; v_gene: TRBV19; d_gene: .; CDR3aa: CASSSQGFGNTEAFF; CDR3nt: TGTGCCAGTAGTTCACAGGGTTTTGGAAACACTGAAGCTTTCTTT
len: 12; j_gene: TRBJ1-4; abundance: .; v_gene: TRBV19; d_gene: .; CDR3aa: CASSPTLGKLFF; CDR3nt: TGTGCCAGTAGTCCGACGTTGGGAAAACTGTTTTTT
len: 17; j_gene: TRBJ2-1; abundance: .; v_gene: TRBV14; d_gene: TRBD2; CDR3aa: CASSQALAGVAYNEQFF; CDR3nt: TGTGCCAGCAGCCAGGCGCTAGCGGGGGTTGCCTACAATGAGCAGTTCTTC
len: 15; j_gene: TRBJ2-5; abundance: .; v_gene: TRBV28; d_gene: .; CDR3aa: CASSLSGASVETQYF; CDR3nt: TGTGCCAGCAGTTTATCTGGGGCTAGTGTGGAGACCCAGTACTTC
len: 12; j_gene: TRBJ1-5; abundance: .; v_gene: TRBV6-5; d_gene: .; CDR3aa: CASGLGSQPQHF; CDR3nt: TGTGCCAGCGGCTTGGGGAGTCAGCCCCAGCATTTT
len: 15; j_gene: TRBJ2-1; abundance: .; v_gene: TRBV11-3; d_gene: TRBD2; CDR3aa: CASSPGRGSYNEQFF; CDR3nt: TGTGCCAGCAGCCCCGGGAGGGGCTCCTACAATGAGCAGTTCTTC
len: 15; j_gene: TRBJ1-1; abundance: .; v_gene: TRBV10-2; d_gene: .; CDR3aa: CASSGAGSGGKKAFF; CDR3nt: TGCGCCAGCAGTGGAGCAGGAAGCGGAGGGAAAAAAGCTTTCTTT
len: 15; j_gene: TRBJ2-7; abundance: .; v_gene: TRBV6-5; d_gene: TRBD2; CDR3aa: CASTPVAGGSYEQYF; CDR3nt: TGTGCCAGCACCCCGGTGGCGGGAGGGTCCTACGAGCAGTACTTC
len: 17; j_gene: TRBJ1-5; abundance: .; v_gene: TRBV7-8; d_gene: TRBD1; CDR3aa: CASSLVGSAGGGQPQHF; CDR3nt: TGTGCCAGCAGCTTAGTAGGGTCGGCAGGGGGAGGTCAGCCCCAGCATTTT
len: 13; j_gene: TRBJ1-3; abundance: .; v_gene: TRBV9; d_gene: .; CDR3aa: CASSVQEGNTIYF; CDR3nt: TGTGCCAGCAGCGTGCAGGAAGGAAACACCATATATTTT
len: 16; j_gene: TRBJ1-4; abundance: .; v_gene: TRBV28; d_gene: .; CDR3aa: CASSFLVPKGGEKLFF; CDR3nt: TGTGCCAGCAGTTTCTTGGTTCCCAAAGGTGGTGAAAAACTGTTTTTT
len: 14; j_gene: TRBJ1-5; abundance: .; v_gene: TRBV28; d_gene: .; CDR3aa: CASSLIRSNQPQHF; CDR3nt: TGTGCCAGCAGTTTAATAAGGAGCAATCAGCCCCAGCATTTT
len: 14; j_gene: TRBJ2-7; abundance: .; v_gene: TRBV24-1; d_gene: .; CDR3aa: CATSARGATYEQYF; CDR3nt: TGTGCCACCAGTGCTCGGGGCGCAACCTACGAGCAGTACTTC
len: 15; j_gene: TRBJ1-6; abundance: .; v_gene: TRBV3-1/TRBV3-2; d_gene: .; CDR3aa: CASSPRSSYNSPLHF; CDR3nt: TGTGCCAGCTCTCCACGGAGCTCCTATAATTCACCCCTCCACTTT
len: 16; j_gene: TRBJ1-2; abundance: .; v_gene: TRBV19; d_gene: .; CDR3aa: CASGLGRLGGNYGYTF; CDR3nt: TGTGCCAGTGGTCTCGGCAGGTTGGGGGGGAACTATGGCTACACCTTC
len: 14; j_gene: TRBJ2-3; abundance: .; v_gene: TRBV5-5; d_gene: .; CDR3aa: CASRQITGSDTQYF; CDR3nt: TGTGCCAGCAGGCAGATTACAGGGTCAGATACGCAGTATTTT
len: 17; j_gene: TRBJ2-5; abundance: .; v_gene: TRBV5-1; d_gene: TRBD2; CDR3aa: CASSPTGGAGGVETQYF; CDR3nt: TGCGCCAGCAGCCCGACCGGGGGAGCGGGGGGAGTAGAGACCCAGTACTTC